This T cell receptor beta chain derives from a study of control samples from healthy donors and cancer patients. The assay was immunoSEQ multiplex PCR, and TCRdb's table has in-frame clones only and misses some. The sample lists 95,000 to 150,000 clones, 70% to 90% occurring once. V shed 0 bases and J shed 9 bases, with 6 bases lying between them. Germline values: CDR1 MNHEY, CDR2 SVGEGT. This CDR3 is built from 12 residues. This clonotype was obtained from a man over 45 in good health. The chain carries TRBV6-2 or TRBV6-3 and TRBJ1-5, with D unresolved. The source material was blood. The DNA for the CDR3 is TGTGCCAGCAGTTACTCGCTAGGGCCCCAGCATTTT. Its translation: CASSYSLGPQHF.